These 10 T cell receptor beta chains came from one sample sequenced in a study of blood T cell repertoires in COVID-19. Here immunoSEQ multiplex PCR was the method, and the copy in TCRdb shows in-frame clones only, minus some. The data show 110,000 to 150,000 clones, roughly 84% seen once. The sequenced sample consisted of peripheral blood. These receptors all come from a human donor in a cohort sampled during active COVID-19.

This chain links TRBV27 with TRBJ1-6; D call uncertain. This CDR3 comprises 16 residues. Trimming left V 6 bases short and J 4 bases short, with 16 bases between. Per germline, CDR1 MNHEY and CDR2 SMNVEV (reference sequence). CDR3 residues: CASSPLTASYNSPLHF. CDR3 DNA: TGTGCCAGCAGCCCCCTAACAGCATCGTATAATTCACCCCTCCACTTT.

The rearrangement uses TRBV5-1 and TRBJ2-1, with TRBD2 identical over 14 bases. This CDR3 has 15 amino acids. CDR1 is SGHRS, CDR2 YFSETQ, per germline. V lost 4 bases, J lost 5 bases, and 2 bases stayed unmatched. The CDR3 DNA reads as TGCGCCAGCAGCAAGGGACTAGCGGGGGACAATGAGCAGTTCTTC. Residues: CASSKGLAGDNEQFF.

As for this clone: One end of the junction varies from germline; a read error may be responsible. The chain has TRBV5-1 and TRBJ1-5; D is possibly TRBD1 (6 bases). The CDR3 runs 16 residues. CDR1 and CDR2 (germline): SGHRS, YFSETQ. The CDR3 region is CARSAGAGGSNQPQHF. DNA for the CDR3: TGCGCCCGCAGCGCGGGGGCGGGGGGTAGCAATCAGCCCCAGCATTTT.

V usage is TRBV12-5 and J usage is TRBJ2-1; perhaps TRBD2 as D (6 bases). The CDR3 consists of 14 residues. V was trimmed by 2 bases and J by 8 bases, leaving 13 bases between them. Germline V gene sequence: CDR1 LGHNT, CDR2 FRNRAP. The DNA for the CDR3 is TGTGCTAGTGGTTTGTCGGCGACTAGTCATGAGCAGTTCTTC. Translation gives CASGLSATSHEQFF.

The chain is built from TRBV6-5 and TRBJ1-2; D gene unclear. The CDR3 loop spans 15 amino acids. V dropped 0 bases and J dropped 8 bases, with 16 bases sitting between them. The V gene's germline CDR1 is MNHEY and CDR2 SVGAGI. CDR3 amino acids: CASSYSYSPGVGYTF. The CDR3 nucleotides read TGTGCCAGCAGTTACTCTTACAGCCCAGGTGTAGGCTACACCTTC.

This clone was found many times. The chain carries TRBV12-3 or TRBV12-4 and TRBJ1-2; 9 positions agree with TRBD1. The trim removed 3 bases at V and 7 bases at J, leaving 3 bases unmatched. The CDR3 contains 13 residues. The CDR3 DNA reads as TGTGCCAGCAGTTTCGGACAGGGGTCTGGCTACACCTTC. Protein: CASSFGQGSGYTF.

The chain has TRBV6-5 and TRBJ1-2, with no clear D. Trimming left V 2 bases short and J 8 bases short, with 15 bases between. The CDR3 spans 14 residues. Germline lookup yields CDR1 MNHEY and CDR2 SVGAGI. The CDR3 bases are TGTGCCAGCAGTTACGGAGCGGGTGGCAAGGGCTACACCTTC. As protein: CASSYGAGGKGYTF.

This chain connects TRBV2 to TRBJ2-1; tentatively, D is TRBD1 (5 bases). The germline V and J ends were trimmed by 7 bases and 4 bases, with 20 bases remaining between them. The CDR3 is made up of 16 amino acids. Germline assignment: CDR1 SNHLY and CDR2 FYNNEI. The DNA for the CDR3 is TGTGCCAGCAAAAGGGGAACGCCAAATCTGTACAATGAGCAGTTCTTC. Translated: CASKRGTPNLYNEQFF.

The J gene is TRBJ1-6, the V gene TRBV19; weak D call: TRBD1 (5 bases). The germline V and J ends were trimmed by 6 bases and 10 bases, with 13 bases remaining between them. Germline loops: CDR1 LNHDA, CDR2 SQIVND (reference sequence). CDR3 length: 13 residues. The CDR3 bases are TGTGCCAGTAGGGGGCCAGGAAGGTCACCCCTCCACTTT. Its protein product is CASRGPGRSPLHF.

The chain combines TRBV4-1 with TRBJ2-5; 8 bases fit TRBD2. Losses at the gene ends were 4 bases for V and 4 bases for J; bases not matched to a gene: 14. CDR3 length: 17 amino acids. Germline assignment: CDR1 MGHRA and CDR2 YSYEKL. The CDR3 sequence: CASSPGGGAGFRETQYF. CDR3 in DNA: TGCGCCAGCAGCCCCGGGGGGGGAGCGGGTTTCAGAGAGACCCAGTACTTC.